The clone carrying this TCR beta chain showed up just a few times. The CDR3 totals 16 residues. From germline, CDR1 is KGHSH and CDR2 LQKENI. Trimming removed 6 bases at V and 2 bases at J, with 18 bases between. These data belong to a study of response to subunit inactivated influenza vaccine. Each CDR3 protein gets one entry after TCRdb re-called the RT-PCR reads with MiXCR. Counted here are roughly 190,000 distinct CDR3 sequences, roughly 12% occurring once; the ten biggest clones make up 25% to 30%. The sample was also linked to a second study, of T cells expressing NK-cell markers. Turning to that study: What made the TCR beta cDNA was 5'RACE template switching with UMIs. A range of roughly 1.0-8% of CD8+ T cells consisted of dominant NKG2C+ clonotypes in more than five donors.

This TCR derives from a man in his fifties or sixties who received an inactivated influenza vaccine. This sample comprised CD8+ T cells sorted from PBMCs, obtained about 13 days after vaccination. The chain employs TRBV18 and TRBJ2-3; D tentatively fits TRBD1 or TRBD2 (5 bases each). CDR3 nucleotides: TGTGCCAGCTCCGACAGTTCGGGGTACGCCACAGATACGCAGTATTTT. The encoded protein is CASSDSSGYATDTQYF.